The T cell receptor (beta chain) under discussion was sequenced for a study of OX40 agonist ivuxolimab in advanced cancers. With regard to the full study: Ivuxolimab, which targeted the costimulatory receptor OX40 (CD134), was an agonistic, fully human IgG2 monoclonal antibody. Intravenous ivuxolimab was administered to patients every 2 weeks at six dose levels: 0.01, 0.1, 0.3, 1.5, 3 and 10 mg/kg. Of the approximately 54 patients in dose escalation, approximately 20 had hepatocellular carcinoma, some 15 had melanoma, 9 had renal cell carcinoma and 9 had head and neck cancer. A male proportion of roughly 80% and a mean age of around 60 years, ranging from about 20 to 79, were recorded for the dose-escalation cohort. Patients were allowed to have had prior anti-PD-1, anti-PD-L1 or anti-CTLA-4 therapy, and 40% of the dose-escalation patients had previously received checkpoint inhibitors. Partial responses occurred in three dose-escalation patients: two with cutaneous melanoma and one with hepatocellular carcinoma. The point of sequencing TCRbeta in the periphery was to test whether ivuxolimab changed TCR sequence diversity and drove clonal T-cell expansion. The paper describes the monotherapy dose-escalation part (N = 52 patients) of the phase I trial of ivuxolimab.

Genomic DNA was extracted from sorted cells for sequencing of the TCRbeta CDR3 region. The immunoSEQ Assay was used to sequence the TCRbeta CDR3 regions. Sourced from immuneACCESS, this table was stored by TCRdb with only in-frame sequences that have V and J called. A share of the clones is absent; for the studies checked, an unresolved V gene accounts for under half, and the remainder has no known explanation. Here the sample has roughly 44,000 clones; about 89% occur a single time. The ten largest clones take up approximately 13% of the sample. Patients with a history of autoimmune disease or receiving systemic immunosuppression were excluded from the trial. In every dose cohort, peripheral blood was drawn for TCR sequencing at baseline, cycle 4 day 1, and cycle 7 day 1. The samples were drawn from a first-in-human, open-label, multicenter phase I dose-escalation trial of ivuxolimab. Adults with locally advanced or metastatic head and neck squamous cell, hepatocellular, melanoma or renal cell carcinoma were enrolled in the trial. Before TCR sequencing, CD4+ T cells and CD8+ T cells from peripheral blood were sorted into separate populations.

Study-level results and caveats: The antigen specificity of the clonally expanded peripheral T cells was not determined. Low levels of normalized T-cell clonal expansion were also shown by some nonresponding patients. After ivuxolimab, expanded clones were on average more numerous among CD8+ T cells than among CD4+ T cells. In the 0.1-3.0 mg/kg groups, partial responders had among the lowest normalized peripheral clonal expansion, particularly in CD8+ T cells. Clonal expansion of both CD4+ and CD8+ blood T cells was observed from baseline to week 6 at doses 0.1 to 3.0 mg/kg.

In the case of this clone: The antigen this receptor binds is unknown. No base quality information exists; no much larger clone differs at one position.

The sample consisted of CD4+ or CD8+ T cells sorted from blood, taken in a trial of the OX40 agonist ivuxolimab. The clonotype originates from an adult with an advanced solid tumor such as melanoma, head and neck, liver or kidney cancer.

The CDR3 reads as follows: CASSHLQRGDEQFF. The sequenced DNA is TGCGCCAGCAGCCACCTCCAGCGGGGGGATGAGCAGTTCTTC. The chain is encoded by TRBV4-3 joined to TRBJ2-1, with TRBD2 identical over 9 junction bases. CDR3 length: 14 amino acids, cysteine to phenylalanine. Just the 42-base CDR3 DNA is kept, in frame starting at base 1. Trimming takes 3 bases off V and 8 bases off J; junction bases not matched to a gene: 5. Looking up the germline V gene yields CDR1 LGHNA and CDR2 YSLEER.